Given below is one T cell receptor (beta chain) in context. No antigen is known for it. These data originate in a study of blood T cells in healthy people across ages. The second PCR ran roughly 6 to 12 cycles with a sample-barcoded 5' primer and J-beta primers. TCRdb redid the calling of the 5' RACE reads with MiXCR, one entry per CDR3 protein. The sample has about 1 million distinct CDR3 sequences; 40% to 45% are singletons. General study results and limits: Calculation of diversity from one million T cells yielded estimates considered to be underestimates. Aged donors had fewer naive CD4+ cells and lower diversity than long-lived donors.

The germline V gene encodes CDR1 DFQATT and CDR2 SNEGSKA (reference sequence). The V end was cut by 4 bases, the J end by 7 bases, with 17 bases between. The CDR3 loop spans 15 amino acids. V usage is TRBV20-1 and J usage is TRBJ1-6, with TRBD1 as a possible D gene (5 bases). This TCR was recovered from a woman aged 60 to 75 in good health. What was sequenced was blood. CDR3 sequence: CSANLGGRENSPLHF. The CDR3 nucleotides are TGCAGTGCTAACCTGGGCGGCAGGGAGAATTCACCCCTCCACTTT.